Listed here are 28 T cell receptor beta chains from one sample, sequenced in a study of cytomegalovirus exposure and HLA in healthy donors. A multiplex PCR was run with 60 Vbeta primers and 13 Jbeta primers. Assay: immunoSEQ multiplex PCR; the TCRdb copy retains only in-frame clones and omits some. The table records roughly 140,000 clones, approximately 80% of them present only once. Sequencing was carried out using PBMCs. These receptors were collected from a man aged 25 to 45 in good health and CMV-seropositive.

V gene TRBV6-1 combines with J gene TRBJ1-5; D is possibly TRBD1 (6 bases). The CDR3 has 15 amino acids. Germline V gene sequence: CDR1 MNHNS, CDR2 SASEGT. Trimming took off 5 bases at V and 1 base at J, with 12 bases between the two ends. The CDR3 spells CASSTQGRSNQPQHF. CDR3 DNA: TGTGCCAGCAGTACACAGGGCAGGAGCAATCAGCCCCAGCATTTT.

The J gene is TRBJ2-1, the V gene TRBV19, with D possibly being TRBD2 (7 bases). The CDR3 has 16 residues. Germline V lookup: CDR1 LNHDA, CDR2 SQIVND (reference sequence). V gave up 4 bases and J gave up 9 bases, with 22 bases separating them. The CDR3 DNA follows: TGTGCCAGTAGTACCCCTCGTGGTTATAGGGGGGGTGAGCAGTTCTTC. It is translated as CASSTPRGYRGGEQFF.

This clone is a singleton in its sample. The chain has TRBV28 and TRBJ1-2; D is unresolved. CDR1 and CDR2 (germline): MDHEN, SYDVKM. V lost 6 bases, J lost 5 bases, and 22 bases lay in between. The CDR3 covers 16 residues. CDR3 protein: CASSLNTNDYSYGYTF. For the CDR3, the DNA is TGTGCCAGCAGCCTGAATACGAACGACTACTCTTATGGCTACACCTTC.

V gene TRBV19 combines with J gene TRBJ2-1, with D possibly matching TRBD2 (6 bases). The V gene's germline CDR1 is LNHDA and CDR2 SQIVND (reference sequence). This CDR3 spans 15 amino acids. Trimming took off 2 bases at V and 0 bases at J, with 8 bases between the two ends. The CDR3 DNA sequence: TGTGCCAGTAGTATATCGGGGGACTCCTACAATGAGCAGTTCTTC. Protein: CASSISGDSYNEQFF.

The chain links TRBV28 to TRBJ2-2; 11 positions match TRBD1. Germline assignment: CDR1 MDHEN and CDR2 SYDVKM. The CDR3 spans 16 residues. V was pared by 3 bases and J by 7 bases, with 7 bases of the junction left unmatched. The DNA of the CDR3 is TGTGCCAGCAGTTTTCCCGGGACAGGGGGATTCGGGGAGCTGTTTTTT. It codes for CASSFPGTGGFGELFF.

This chain uses TRBV5-1 with TRBJ1-2; D gene unclear. The CDR3 runs to 15 residues. V lost 4 bases and J 6 bases, leaving 19 bases between the germline ends. Per germline, CDR1 SGHRS and CDR2 YFSETQ. The CDR3 is CASSPLRGPRDGYTF. CDR3 bases: TGCGCCAGCAGCCCCCTCCGAGGGCCCCGAGATGGCTACACCTTC.

The CDR3 bases are TGTGCCAGCTCCCCGGGACAGGGATTTAATGAAAAACTGTTTTTT. This sequence encodes CASSPGQGFNEKLFF. The chain links TRBV7-9 to TRBJ1-4; 9 bases are shared with TRBD1. With V trimmed by 8 bases and J by 4 bases, 8 bases remained unmatched. CDR1 and CDR2 (germline): SEHNR, FQNEAQ (reference sequence). The CDR3 is 15 residues long.

This clone came up a few times. The chain uses TRBV5-6 and TRBJ1-1, with 10 nucleotides matching TRBD1. This CDR3 has 18 residues. From germline, CDR1 is SGHDT and CDR2 YYEEEE. Trimming removed 4 bases from V and 5 bases from J; junction bases left unmatched: 17. CDR3 in DNA: TGTGCCAGCAGCGACTCCGGGACAGGGGTCTTCGGGGGAACTGAAGCTTTCTTT. Protein product: CASSDSGTGVFGGTEAFF. Variable domain in full (rest from reference TRBV5-6 and TRBJ1-1): DAGVTQSPTHLIKTRGQQVTLRCSPKSGHDTVSWYQQALGQGPQFIFQYYEEEERQRGNFPDRFSGHQFPNYSSELNVNALLLGDSALYLCASSDSGTGVFGGTEAFFGQGTRLTVV.

This clone was observed a few times. The rearrangement links TRBV27 to TRBJ2-7, with 10 bases aligning to TRBD1. In germline, CDR1 is MNHEY, CDR2 SMNVEV (reference sequence). The CDR3 is 14 residues long. Germline trimming cut 9 bases from V and 5 bases from J; bases unmatched to any gene: 10. CDR3: CASRQGAPLNEQYF. The CDR3 bases are TGTGCCAGTAGACAGGGGGCCCCACTCAACGAGCAGTACTTC.

The V gene is TRBV4-1, the J gene TRBJ2-7; no clear D gene. The CDR3 runs 15 residues. Germline CDR1 MGHRA, CDR2 YSYEKL. With 1 base removed from V and 5 bases from J, the gap between germline ends came to 15 bases. CDR3 protein: CASSQVPLRRHEQYF. CDR3 DNA sequence: TGCGCCAGCAGCCAAGTCCCCCTGCGGCGTCACGAGCAGTACTTC.

The genes are TRBV4-2 and TRBJ2-7, with TRBD2 matching 7 bases. The CDR3 is 15 residues long. The germline V gene encodes CDR1 LGHNA and CDR2 YNFKEQ. With 1 base clipped from V and 7 bases from J, the junction kept 10 bases outside the gene matches. This chain's CDR3 is CASSQGAGVVEEQYF. DNA of the CDR3: TGTGCCAGCAGCCAAGGGGCGGGAGTTGTAGAGGAGCAGTACTTC.

A single count supports this clone. This sequence joins TRBV11-2 and TRBJ2-5; TRBD2 matches at 14 bases. The J call may be wrong; the DNA end is better matched by TRBJ2-7. Germline V gene data show CDR1 as SGHAT and CDR2 as FQNNGV. The CDR3 covers 17 residues. CDR3 DNA: TGTGCCAGCAGCTTAGAAGGGACTAGCGGGGGTGCCTACGAGCAGTACTTC. This codes for CASSLEGTSGGAYEQYF.

The rearrangement uses TRBV11-2 and TRBJ2-3, with TRBD1 matching over 7 bases. The germline CDR1 and CDR2 sequences are SGHAT and FQNNGV. The V segment lost 5 bases and the J segment 3 bases; nucleotides outside the gene matches: 8. The CDR3 length is 15 residues. CDR3: CASSHDREVTDTQYF. In DNA, the CDR3 is TGTGCCAGCAGCCACGACAGGGAAGTAACAGATACGCAGTATTTT.

The CDR3 bases are TGTGCCAGTAGTATCGGGGTCCTAAACACTGAAGCTTTCTTT. Protein sequence: CASSIGVLNTEAFF. The chain recombines TRBV19 with TRBJ1-1; D gene unclear. Trimming removed 3 bases at V and 2 bases at J, with 10 bases between. Germline V gene data show CDR1 as LNHDA and CDR2 as SQIVND (reference sequence). The CDR3 extends over 14 amino acids. The complete variable domain, with remaining parts taken from reference TRBV19 and TRBJ1-1, reads DGGITQSPKYLFRKEGQNVTLSCEQNLNHDAMYWYRQDPGQGLRLIYYSQIVNDFQKGDIAEGYSVSREKKESFPLTVTSAQKNPTAFYLCASSIGVLNTEAFFGQGTRLTVV.

V is TRBV19 and J is TRBJ1-1; TRBD1 might be the D (5 bases). With 8 bases removed from V and 1 base from J, the gap between germline ends came to 11 bases. Germline V gene lookup returns CDR1 LNHDA and CDR2 SQIVND (reference sequence). This CDR3 contains 13 residues. The CDR3 DNA is TGTGCCAGTTTCCCGGACAAGAACACTGAAGCTTTCTTT. Its translation is CASFPDKNTEAFF.

The chain recombines TRBV10-3 with TRBJ1-1; 10 bases map to TRBD1. CDR1 and CDR2 (germline): ENHRY, SYGVKD. CDR3 length: 14 residues. J was trimmed by 4 bases and V by 7 bases; bases with no gene match: 6. The CDR3 DNA sequence: TGTGCCATCACCCTAGGACAGGGGGGCACTGAAGCTTTCTTT. Amino acids: CAITLGQGGTEAFF.

This sequence joins TRBV25-1 and TRBJ1-2; 9 nucleotides match TRBD1. The germline V gene has CDR1 MGHDK and CDR2 SYGVNS. The CDR3 runs to 14 residues. The junction had 6 bases not matched to a gene; V was cut back by 8 bases and J by 2 bases. The CDR3 loop is CASYRDRVNYGYTF. CDR3 nucleotide sequence: TGTGCCAGCTACCGGGACAGGGTAAACTATGGCTACACCTTC.

This clone was seen only once. The chain carries TRBV6-6 and TRBJ1-1; D is possibly TRBD1 (5 bases). V lost 6 bases to trimming and J lost 7 bases, with 18 bases between them. The CDR3 has 14 amino acids. From germline, CDR1 is MNHNY and CDR2 SVGAGI (reference sequence). In DNA, the CDR3 is TGTGCCAGCAGCACCCAGGGAGGGCTGGATGAAGCTTTCTTT. It encodes CASSTQGGLDEAFF.

This clone has just one count. The V and J genes are TRBV27 and TRBJ1-1, with D possibly matching TRBD1 (6 bases). The CDR3 spans 14 residues. Trimming pared 3 bases from V and 2 bases from J, leaving 10 bases between. Germline assignment: CDR1 MNHEY and CDR2 SMNVEV (reference sequence). The chain's CDR3 is CASSFYRDNTEAFF. The DNA for the CDR3 is TGTGCCAGCAGTTTTTACAGGGACAACACTGAAGCTTTCTTT.

V gene TRBV19 combines with J gene TRBJ1-3; maybe TRBD1 (5 bases). Trimming stripped 3 bases from V and 4 bases from J, with 10 bases between. The CDR3 extends over 14 amino acids. Germline V gives CDR1 LNHDA, CDR2 SQIVND (reference sequence). The CDR3: CASSISQAGNTIYF. CDR3 in DNA: TGTGCCAGTAGTATCTCACAGGCGGGAAACACCATATATTTT. Full variable domain (outside the CDR3, taken from reference TRBV19 and TRBJ1-3): DGGITQSPKYLFRKEGQNVTLSCEQNLNHDAMYWYRQDPGQGLRLIYYSQIVNDFQKGDIAEGYSVSREKKESFPLTVTSAQKNPTAFYLCASSISQAGNTIYFGEGSWLTVV.

This chain uses TRBV19 with TRBJ2-4; D uncertain. The CDR3 is made up of 12 amino acids. The ends were cut back, 3 bases at V and 6 bases at J, with 6 bases in the middle. Germline assignment: CDR1 LNHDA and CDR2 SQIVND (reference sequence). CDR3: CASSIPGNIQYF. CDR3 in DNA: TGTGCCAGTAGTATTCCCGGAAACATTCAGTACTTC.

The gene calls are TRBV4-3 and TRBJ2-7, with D maybe TRBD2 (5 bases). Per the germline V gene, CDR1 is LGHNA and CDR2 is YSLEER. Trimming took 1 base from V and 6 from J, leaving 10 bases between them. This CDR3 comprises 13 residues. CDR3 coding DNA: TGCGCCAGCAGCCAAGGGACTTGGGGCGAGCAGTACTTC. Amino acid sequence: CASSQGTWGEQYF.

The chain is built from TRBV28 and TRBJ2-7; TRBD1 agrees at 11 bases. Trimming at V came to 5 bases and at J to 5 bases, leaving 8 bases not matched to a gene. CDR1 is MDHEN and CDR2 is SYDVKM in the germline V gene. The CDR3 spans 15 residues. CDR3 sequence: CASSTLRDRGNEQYF. The CDR3 region has the DNA TGTGCCAGCAGTACTCTCCGGGACAGGGGGAACGAGCAGTACTTC.

To note about this clone: Other DNA sequences in this sample translate to the same CDR3. The rearrangement links TRBV28 to TRBJ1-2, with D tentatively TRBD1 (5 bases). Trimming cost V 5 bases and J 5 bases, with 9 bases left between them. There are 12 residues in the CDR3. Germline CDR1 and CDR2: MDHEN and SYDVKM. In DNA form, the CDR3 reads TGTGCCAGCAGTCTGGGGGGGTATGGCTACACCTTC. This translates into CASSLGGYGYTF.

The chain has TRBV19 and TRBJ1-5; 7 bases match TRBD1. The trim removed 7 bases at V and 4 bases at J, leaving 13 bases unmatched. The CDR3 covers 16 residues. CDR1 LNHDA and CDR2 SQIVND come from the germline V gene (reference sequence). CDR3 amino acids: CASTEGDRVENQPQHF. In DNA form, the CDR3 reads TGTGCCAGTACCGAGGGCGACAGGGTCGAGAATCAGCCCCAGCATTTT.

V usage is TRBV15 and J usage is TRBJ2-2; 8 nucleotides match TRBD1. CDR3 length: 16 amino acids. CDR1 and CDR2 from the germline V gene are LNHNV and YYDKDF (reference sequence). Trimming at V came to 9 bases and at J to 1 base, leaving 10 bases not matched to a gene. In DNA form, the CDR3 reads TGTGCCACAGGCGAGACAGGGGATCTGAACACCGGGGAGCTGTTTTTT. This translates into CATGETGDLNTGELFF.

This chain's CDR3 is CASSQTSLSYEQYF. The DNA for the CDR3 is TGCGCCAGCAGTCAGACTAGCCTCTCCTACGAGCAGTACTTC. The V and J genes are TRBV5-1 and TRBJ2-5; TRBD2 matches at 7 bases. The J call may be mistaken, given a closer DNA end match to TRBJ2-7. Germline-derived CDR1 and CDR2 are SGHRS and YFSETQ. The length of the CDR3 is 14 residues.

The rearrangement joins TRBV25-1 to TRBJ2-3; possibly TRBD2 for D (6 bases). The length of the CDR3 is 9 residues. Per the germline V gene, CDR1 is MGHDK and CDR2 is SYGVNS. V dropped 11 bases and J dropped 6 bases, with 6 bases sitting between them. The CDR3 is CAAGDTQYF. The DNA of the CDR3 is TGTGCCGCGGGGGATACGCAGTATTTT.